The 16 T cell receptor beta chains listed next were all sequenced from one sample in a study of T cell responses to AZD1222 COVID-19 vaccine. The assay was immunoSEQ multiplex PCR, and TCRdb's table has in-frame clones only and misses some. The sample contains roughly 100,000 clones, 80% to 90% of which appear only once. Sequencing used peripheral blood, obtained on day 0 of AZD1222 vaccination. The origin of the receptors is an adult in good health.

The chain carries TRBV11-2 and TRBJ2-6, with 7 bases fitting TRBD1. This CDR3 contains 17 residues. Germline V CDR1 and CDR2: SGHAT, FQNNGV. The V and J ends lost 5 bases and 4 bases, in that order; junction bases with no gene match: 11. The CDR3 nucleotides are TGTGCCAGCAGCCTCAGACAGGGTACACTAGGGGCCAACGTCCTGACTTTC. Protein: CASSLRQGTLGANVLTF.

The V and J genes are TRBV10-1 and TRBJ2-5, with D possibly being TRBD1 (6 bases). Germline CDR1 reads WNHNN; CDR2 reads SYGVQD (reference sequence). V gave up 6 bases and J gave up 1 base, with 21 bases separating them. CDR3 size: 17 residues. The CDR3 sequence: CASRVMTGAASQETQYF. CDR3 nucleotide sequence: TGCGCCAGCAGGGTAATGACAGGTGCGGCCTCCCAAGAGACCCAGTACTTC.

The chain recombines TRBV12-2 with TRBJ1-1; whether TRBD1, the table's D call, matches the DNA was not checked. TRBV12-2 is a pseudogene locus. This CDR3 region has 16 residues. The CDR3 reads CASRLAWTGMNTEAFF. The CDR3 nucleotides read TGTGCAAGTCGCTTAGCATGGACAGGTATGAACACTGAAGCTTTCTTT.

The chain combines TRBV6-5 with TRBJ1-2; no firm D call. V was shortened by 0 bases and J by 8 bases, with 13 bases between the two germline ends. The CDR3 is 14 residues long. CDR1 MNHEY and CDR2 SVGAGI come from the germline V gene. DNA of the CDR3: TGTGCCAGCAGTTACTCGAGCTGGGCCAGAGGCTACACCTTC. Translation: CASSYSSWARGYTF.

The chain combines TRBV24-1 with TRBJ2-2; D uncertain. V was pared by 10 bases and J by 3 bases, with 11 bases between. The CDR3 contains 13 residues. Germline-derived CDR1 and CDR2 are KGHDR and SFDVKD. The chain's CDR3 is CATKADYTGELFF. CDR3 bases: TGTGCCACAAAGGCAGATTACACCGGGGAGCTGTTTTTT.

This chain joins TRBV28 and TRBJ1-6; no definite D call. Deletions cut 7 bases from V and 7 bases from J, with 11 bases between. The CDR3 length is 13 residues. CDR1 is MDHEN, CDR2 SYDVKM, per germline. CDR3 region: CASTRVRNSPLHF. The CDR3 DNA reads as TGTGCCAGCACGCGGGTTAGGAATTCACCCCTCCACTTT.

The CDR3 DNA reads as TGTGCCAGCAGCGTAGGACTATCCACCTACGAGCAGTACTTC. Translating gives CASSVGLSTYEQYF. This sequence joins TRBV9 and TRBJ2-7, with D possibly being TRBD2 (5 bases). V was clipped by 0 bases and J by 2 bases, with 9 bases between them. CDR1 is SGDLS, CDR2 YYNGEE, per germline. The CDR3 totals 14 residues.

The CDR3 region has the DNA TGTGCCAGCGGCCCCTATCCTAGCGGGGGTCGGGAGACCCAGTACTTC. Its protein is CASGPYPSGGRETQYF. The rearrangement uses TRBV2 and TRBJ2-5; 10 positions agree with TRBD2. Germline values: CDR1 SNHLY, CDR2 FYNNEI. The CDR3 length is 16 residues. The J segment lost 5 bases and the V segment lost 8 bases, leaving 14 bases of the junction unmatched.

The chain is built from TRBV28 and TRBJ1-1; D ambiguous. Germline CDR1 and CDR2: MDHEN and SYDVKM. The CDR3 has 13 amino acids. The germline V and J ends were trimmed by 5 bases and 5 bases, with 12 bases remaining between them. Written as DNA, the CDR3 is TGTGCCAGCAGTCCCCCGGAACGAACTGAAGCTTTCTTT. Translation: CASSPPERTEAFF.

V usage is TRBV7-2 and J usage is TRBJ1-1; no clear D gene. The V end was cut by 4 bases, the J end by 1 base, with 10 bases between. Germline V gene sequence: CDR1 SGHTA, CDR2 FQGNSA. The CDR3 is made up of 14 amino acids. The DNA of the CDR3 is TGTGCCAGCAGCTCCAGGACCGAGAACACTGAAGCTTTCTTT. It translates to CASSSRTENTEAFF.

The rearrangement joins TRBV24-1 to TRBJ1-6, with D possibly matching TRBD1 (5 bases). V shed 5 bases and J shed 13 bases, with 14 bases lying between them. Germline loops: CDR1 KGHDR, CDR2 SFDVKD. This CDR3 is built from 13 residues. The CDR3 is CATSAGGTGPLHF. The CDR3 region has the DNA TGTGCCACCAGTGCTGGAGGGACTGGGCCCCTCCACTTT.

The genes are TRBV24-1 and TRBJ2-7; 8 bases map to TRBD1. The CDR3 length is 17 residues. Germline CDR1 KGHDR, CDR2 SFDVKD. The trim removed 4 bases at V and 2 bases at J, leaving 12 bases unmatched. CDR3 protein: CATSERGSGTGPYEQYF. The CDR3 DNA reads TGTGCCACCAGTGAACGCGGGTCCGGGACAGGACCCTACGAGCAGTACTTC.

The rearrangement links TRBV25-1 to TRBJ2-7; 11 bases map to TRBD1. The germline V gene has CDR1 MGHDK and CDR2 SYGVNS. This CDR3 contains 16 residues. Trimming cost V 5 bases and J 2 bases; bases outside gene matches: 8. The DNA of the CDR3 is TGTGCCAGCAGTCCTATCCGGGACAGGGGGACCTACGAGCAGTACTTC. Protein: CASSPIRDRGTYEQYF.

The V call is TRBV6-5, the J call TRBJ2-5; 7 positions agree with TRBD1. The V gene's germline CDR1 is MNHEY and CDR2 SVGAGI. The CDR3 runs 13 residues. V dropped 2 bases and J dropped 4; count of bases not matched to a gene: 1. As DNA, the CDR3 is TGTGCCAGCAGTTACGACAGGGCAGAGACCCAGTACTTC. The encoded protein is CASSYDRAETQYF.

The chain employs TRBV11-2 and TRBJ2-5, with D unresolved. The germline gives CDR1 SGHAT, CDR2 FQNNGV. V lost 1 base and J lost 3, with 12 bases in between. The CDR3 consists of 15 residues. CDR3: CASSLGAYEKETQYF. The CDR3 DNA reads TGTGCCAGCAGCTTAGGGGCCTATGAAAAAGAGACCCAGTACTTC.

This CDR3 reads CASSPRGGLETQYF. CDR3 DNA: TGTGCCAGCAGCCCCCGGGGAGGACTCGAGACCCAGTACTTC. The chain is built from TRBV11-3 and TRBJ2-5; tentatively, D is TRBD2 (6 bases). The CDR3 contains 14 residues. V was trimmed by 5 bases and J by 5 bases, leaving 15 bases between them. Germline V gene data show CDR1 as SGHNT and CDR2 as YENEEA.